This T cell receptor beta chain was sequenced for a study of radiotherapy plus CTLA-4 blockade in lung cancer. Turning to the study itself: Of the patients, 15% to 20% showed objective responses and roughly 31% attained disease control.

The CDR3 contains 16 residues. Trimming removed 1 base at V and 0 bases at J, with 10 bases between. The germline CDR1 and CDR2 sequences are LNHNV and YYDKDF (reference sequence). Regarding the study as a whole: An expansion of tumor-derived TCR clones occurred in blood after radiotherapy plus ipilimumab. Interferon-beta, together with early blood T cell clone dynamics, reportedly best predicted response.

TCRdb's copy holds only in-frame clones and misses some; the assay was immunoSEQ multiplex PCR. The data show approximately 52,000 clones, 65% to 85% seen once. Regarding this clone: No antigen is known for it.

The material was peripheral blood, obtained from a patient treated with radiotherapy plus ipilimumab. The chain couples TRBV15 to TRBJ1-5; maybe TRBD1 (5 bases). The receptor's source is a human donor with non-small cell lung cancer whose response to radiotherapy plus ipilimumab could not be evaluated. As DNA, the CDR3 is TGTGCCACCAGCAGAGGACCGACAGTTAGCAATCAGCCCCAGCATTTT. Its protein is CATSRGPTVSNQPQHF.